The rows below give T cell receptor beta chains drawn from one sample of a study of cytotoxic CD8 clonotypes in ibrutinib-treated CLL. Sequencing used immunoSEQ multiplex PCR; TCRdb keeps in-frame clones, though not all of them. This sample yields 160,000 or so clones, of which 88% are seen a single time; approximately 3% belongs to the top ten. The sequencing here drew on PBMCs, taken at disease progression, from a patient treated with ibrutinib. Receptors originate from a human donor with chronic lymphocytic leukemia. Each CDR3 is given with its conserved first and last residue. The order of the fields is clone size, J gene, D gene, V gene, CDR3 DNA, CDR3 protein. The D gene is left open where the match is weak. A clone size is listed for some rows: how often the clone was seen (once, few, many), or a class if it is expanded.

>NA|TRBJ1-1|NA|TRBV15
TGTGCCACCAGCACCTTCCGGTTTACCACTGAAGCTTTCTTT
CATSTFRFTTEAFF
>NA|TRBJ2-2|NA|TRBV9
TGTGCCAGCAGCGCGCGGGTGGAAACCGGGGAGCTGTTTTTT
CASSARVETGELFF
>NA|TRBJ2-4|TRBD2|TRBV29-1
TGCAGCGTTGAATCGGGGGGAAACATTCAGTACTTC
CSVESGGNIQYF
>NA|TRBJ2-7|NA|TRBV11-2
TGTGCCAGCAGCTTGCCAGGACGCTCCTACGAGCAGTACTTC
CASSLPGRSYEQYF
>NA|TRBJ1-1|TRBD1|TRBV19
TGTGCCAGTAGTATCTCCCAACAGGGGGACACTGAAGCTTTCTTT
CASSISQQGDTEAFF
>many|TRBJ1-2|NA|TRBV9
TGTGCCAGCAGCCCCGGCAGGGCCCTCTATGGCTACACCTTC
CASSPGRALYGYTF
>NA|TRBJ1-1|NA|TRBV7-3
TGTGCCAGCAGCTTAGTTGCCGCAGCCCCTGAAGCTTTCTTT
CASSLVAAAPEAFF
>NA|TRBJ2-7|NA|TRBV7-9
TGTGCCCTACAACTAGGGACACTCTCCTACGAGCAGTACTTC
CALQLGTLSYEQYF
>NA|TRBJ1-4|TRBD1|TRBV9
TGTGCCAGCAGCGTAGGATTGGACAGGGATGAAAAACTGTTTTTT
CASSVGLDRDEKLFF
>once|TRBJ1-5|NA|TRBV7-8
TGTGCCAGCAGCTTAGGGTCCCTTAGCAATCAGCCCCAGCATTTT
CASSLGSLSNQPQHF
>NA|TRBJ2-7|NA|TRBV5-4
TGTGCCAGCAGCGCCGCCCACGAGCAGTACTTC
CASSAAHEQYF
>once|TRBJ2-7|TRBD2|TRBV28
TGTGCCAGCAGTTTACTAGCGGGGACCTACGAGCAGTACTTC
CASSLLAGTYEQYF
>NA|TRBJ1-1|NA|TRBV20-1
TGCAGTTCCGAAACAGGGACTGAAGCTTTCTTT
CSSETGTEAFF
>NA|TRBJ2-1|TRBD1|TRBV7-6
TGTGCCAGCAGCCACAGGGGGCAGAGCAATGAGCAGTTCTTC
CASSHRGQSNEQFF
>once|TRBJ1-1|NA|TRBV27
TGTGCCAGCAGTCCCCTTAGCGGCTGGACTGAAGCTTTCTTT
CASSPLSGWTEAFF
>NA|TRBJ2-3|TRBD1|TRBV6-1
TGTGCCAGCAGTGACCCAGGGGGCTGGAGCACAGATACGCAGTATTTT
CASSDPGGWSTDTQYF
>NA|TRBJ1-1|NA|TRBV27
TGTGCCAGCAGTTTAGACAGCAACACTGAAGCTTTCTTT
CASSLDSNTEAFF
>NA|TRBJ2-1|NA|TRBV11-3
TGTGCCAGCAGCTTAGATTACGGAACGAATGAGCAGTTCTTC
CASSLDYGTNEQFF
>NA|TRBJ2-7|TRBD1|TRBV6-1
TGTGCCAGCAGGGCTAGGACAGGATACGAGCAGTACTTC
CASRARTGYEQYF
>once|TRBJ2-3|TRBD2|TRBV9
TGTGCCAGCAGCCGACCCGGGACTAGCGCCCCGACCACAGATACGCAGTATTTT
CASSRPGTSAPTTDTQYF
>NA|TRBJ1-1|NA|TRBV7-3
TGTGCCAGCAGCCCCGCCCTGAACACTGAAGCTTTCTTT
CASSPALNTEAFF
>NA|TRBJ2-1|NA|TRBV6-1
TGTGCCAGCAGTGTAGGCTTTTACAATGAGCAGTTCTTC
CASSVGFYNEQFF
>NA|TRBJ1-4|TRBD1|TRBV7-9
TGTGCCAGCAGTGGGACAGGGCTTAATGAAAAACTGTTTTTT
CASSGTGLNEKLFF
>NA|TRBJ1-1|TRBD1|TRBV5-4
TGTGCCAGCAGCCCAGAAATACAGGGGGGAGTAGCTTTCTTT
CASSPEIQGGVAFF
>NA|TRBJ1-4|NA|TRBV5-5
TGTGCCAGCAGCTTCTCACAGACTAATGAAAAACTGTTTTTT
CASSFSQTNEKLFF
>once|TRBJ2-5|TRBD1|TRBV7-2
TGTGCCAGCAGCCCCAACCGAGGGACAGGGCAAGAGACCCAGTACTTC
CASSPNRGTGQETQYF
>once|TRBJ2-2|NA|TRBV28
TGTGCCAGCAGTGGGGGGAGCCGAGACACCGGGGAGCTGTTTTTT
CASSGGSRDTGELFF
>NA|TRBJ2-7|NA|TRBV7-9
TGTGCCAGCAGCTCAGGAGGGAACGAGCAGTACTTC
CASSSGGNEQYF
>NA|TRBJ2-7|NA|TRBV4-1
TGCGCCAGCAGTTCTGGCGGGACAGCTTACGAGCAGTACTTC
CASSSGGTAYEQYF
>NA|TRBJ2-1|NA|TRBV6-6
TGTGCCAGCAGCCCAAGCAATGAGCAGTTCTTC
CASSPSNEQFF
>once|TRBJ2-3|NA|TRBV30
TGTGCCCACGAGCTAGTTGTTAACACAGATACGCAGTATTTT
CAHELVVNTDTQYF
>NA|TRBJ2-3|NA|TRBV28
TGTGCCAGCAGTTTTCCCCAAAGCACAGATACGCAGTATTTT
CASSFPQSTDTQYF
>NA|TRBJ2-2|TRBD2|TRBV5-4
TGTGCCAGCAGCGGAGGGACTAGCGCTGCCGGGGAGCTGTTTTTT
CASSGGTSAAGELFF
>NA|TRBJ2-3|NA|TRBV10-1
TGCGCCAGCAGTGGGGGCAGTAGCACAGATACGCAGTATTTT
CASSGGSSTDTQYF
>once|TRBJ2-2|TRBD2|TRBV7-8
TGTGCCAGCACCCCCACCGGTGTAGCGGGAGGGCTTGGGGAGCTGTTTTTT
CASTPTGVAGGLGELFF
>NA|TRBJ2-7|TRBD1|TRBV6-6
TGTGCCAGCAGTTACGGGACAGGGAACTACGAGCAGTACTTC
CASSYGTGNYEQYF
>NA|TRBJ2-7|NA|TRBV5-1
TGCGCCAGCAGCCCGGACACCAGGGGAACCTACGAGCAGTACTTC
CASSPDTRGTYEQYF
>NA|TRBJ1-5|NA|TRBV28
TGTGCCAGCAGCCTAGGGGCCGGGGGTCTCAATCAGCCCCAGCATTTT
CASSLGAGGLNQPQHF
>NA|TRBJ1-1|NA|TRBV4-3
TGCGCCAGCAGCTCAACGGGACTTTCGAACACTGAAGCTTTCTTT
CASSSTGLSNTEAFF
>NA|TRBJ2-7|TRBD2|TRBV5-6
TGTGCCAGCAGCTTTAGCGGGAGCTCCTACGAGCAGTACTTC
CASSFSGSSYEQYF
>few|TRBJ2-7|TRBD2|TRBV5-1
TGCGCCAGCAGCTGGGGACTAGCGGGAGGGCCCCTCGAGCAGTACTTC
CASSWGLAGGPLEQYF
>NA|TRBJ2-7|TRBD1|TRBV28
TGTGCCAGCAGTTCCCGGACAGGGCCGAGGGAGCAGTACTTC
CASSSRTGPREQYF
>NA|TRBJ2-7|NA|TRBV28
TGTGCCAGCAGTTCGAACTACGAGCAGTACTTC
CASSSNYEQYF
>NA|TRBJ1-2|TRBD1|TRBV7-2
TGTGCCAGCAGCCCCGGGAGGGGGCTAGGAGGCTACACCTTC
CASSPGRGLGGYTF
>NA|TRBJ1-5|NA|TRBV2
TGTGCCAGCAGTGAATACAGGGAGGTTGGTCAGCCCCAGCATTTT
CASSEYREVGQPQHF
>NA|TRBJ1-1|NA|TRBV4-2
TGTGCCAGCAGCCAAGCTAGAGTAGGAGGGCCAGCTTTCTTT
CASSQARVGGPAFF
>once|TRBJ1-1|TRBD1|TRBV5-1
TGCGCCAGCAGCTTGACCGGGACAGGGGGCTCCCCGAACACTGAAGCTTTCTTT
CASSLTGTGGSPNTEAFF
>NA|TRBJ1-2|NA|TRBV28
TGTGCCAGCAACAACAGGGAGGCCTATGGCTACACCTTC
CASNNREAYGYTF
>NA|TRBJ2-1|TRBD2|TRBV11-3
TGTGCCAGCAGCTTAGAGATAGCGGGAGGTTACTACAATGAGCAGTTCTTC
CASSLEIAGGYYNEQFF
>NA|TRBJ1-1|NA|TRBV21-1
TGTGCCATTTGGACAGGGAGGGTAAACACTGAAGCTTTCTTT
CAIWTGRVNTEAFF